A single sample is the source of the 9 T cell receptor beta chains below, sequenced in a study of T cells expressing NK-cell markers. Reanalyzing the 5' RACE reads, TCRdb keeps one entry per CDR3 protein, without DNA. The listing records about 370,000 distinct CDR3 sequences. Sequenced: blood T cells: a sorted CD56 or NKG2C T cell subset, CD4+ or CD8+ T cells, or bulk PBMC T cells (not recorded which). The source of these receptors is a woman between 45 and 65 years old in good health.

This rearrangement joins TRBV5-1 to TRBJ2-7; TCRdb picks TRBD1, but there is no DNA to check that call. Germline CDR1 SGHRS, CDR2 YFSETQ. This CDR3 has 16 residues. CDR3 in amino acids: CASSLFRGRTSYEQYF. The full variable domain, with the rest looked up from reference TRBV5-1 and TRBJ2-7, is KAGVTQTPRYLIKTRGQQVTLSCSPISGHRSVSWYQQTPGQGLQFLFEYFSETQRNKGNFPGRFSGRQFSNSRSEMNVSTLELGDSALYLCASSLFRGRTSYEQYFGPGTRLTVT.

V and J are TRBV5-1 and TRBJ2-7; TCRdb's D call, TRBD1, is unchecked because there is no DNA. Germline assignment: CDR1 SGHRS and CDR2 YFSETQ. The length of the CDR3 is 14 residues. The chain's CDR3 is CASSIGQGPYEQYF.

CDR3 amino acids: CASSLLQGGSSGANVLTF. This sequence joins TRBV5-1 and TRBJ2-6; TCRdb returns TRBD1, unconfirmable since there is no DNA. Per germline, CDR1 SGHRS and CDR2 YFSETQ. This CDR3 is 18 amino acids long.

This sequence joins TRBV29-1 and TRBJ2-2; the TRBD1 assignment by TCRdb is unverifiable without DNA. There are 13 residues in the CDR3. Germline V gene lookup returns CDR1 SQVTM and CDR2 ANQGSEA. CDR3 residues: CSVLLGGTGELFF.

The CDR3 loop reads CASSLFQGGAQGGEQFF. J is TRBJ2-1 and V is TRBV5-1; TCRdb picks TRBD1, but there is no DNA to check that call. The CDR3 covers 17 residues. The germline V gene encodes CDR1 SGHRS and CDR2 YFSETQ.

This chain connects TRBV12-3 or TRBV12-4 to TRBJ2-1; without DNA, the TCRdb call of TRBD2 cannot be checked. The CDR3 loop spans 15 amino acids. The CDR3 sequence: CASSLTSGPYNEQFF.

The V call is TRBV3-1, the J call TRBJ2-3; the D call from TCRdb, TRBD2, cannot be confirmed without DNA. CDR1 and CDR2 from the germline V gene are LGHDT and YNNKEL (reference sequence). This CDR3 contains 16 residues. The chain's CDR3 is CASSQRLGRDSLSQYF.

The V call is TRBV4-1, the J call TRBJ1-3; the TCRdb D gene call, TRBD1, has no DNA to confirm it. The CDR3 consists of 14 residues. Germline assignment: CDR1 MGHRA and CDR2 YSYEKL. CDR3 region: CASSQPPVGNTIYF.

The genes are TRBV7-3 and TRBJ2-3; absent DNA, TCRdb's TRBD1 call cannot be checked. Germline V gene lookup returns CDR1 SGHTA and CDR2 FQGTGA. The CDR3 is made up of 16 amino acids. The CDR3 reads CASSLKGAGVTDTQYF. The variable domain in full, with the rest retrieved from reference TRBV7-3 and TRBJ2-3, is GAGVSQTPSNKVTEKGKYVELRCDPISGHTALYWYRQSLGQGPEFLIYFQGTGAADDSGLPNDRFFAVRPEGSVSTLKIQRTERGDSAVYLCASSLKGAGVTDTQYFGPGTRLTVL.